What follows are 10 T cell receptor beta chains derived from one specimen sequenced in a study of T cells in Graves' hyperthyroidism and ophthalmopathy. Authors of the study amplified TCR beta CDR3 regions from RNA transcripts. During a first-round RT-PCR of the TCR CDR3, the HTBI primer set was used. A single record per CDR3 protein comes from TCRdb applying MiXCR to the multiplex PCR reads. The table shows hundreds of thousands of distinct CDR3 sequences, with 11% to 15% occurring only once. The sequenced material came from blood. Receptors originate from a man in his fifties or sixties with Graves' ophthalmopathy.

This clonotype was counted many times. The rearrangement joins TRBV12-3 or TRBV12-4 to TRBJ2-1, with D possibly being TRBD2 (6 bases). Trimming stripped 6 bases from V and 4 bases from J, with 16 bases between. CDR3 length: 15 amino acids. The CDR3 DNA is TGTGCCAGCAGCTATACCGGGACTGTGTACAATGAGCAGTTCTTC. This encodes CASSYTGTVYNEQFF.

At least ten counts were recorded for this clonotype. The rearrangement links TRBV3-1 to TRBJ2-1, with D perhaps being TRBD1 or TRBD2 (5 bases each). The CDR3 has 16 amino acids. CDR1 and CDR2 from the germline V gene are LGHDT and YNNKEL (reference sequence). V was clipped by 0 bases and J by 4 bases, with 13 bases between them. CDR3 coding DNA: TGTGCCAGCAGCCAAGAGGCCGGGACCCCATACAATGAGCAGTTCTTC. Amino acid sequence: CASSQEAGTPYNEQFF.

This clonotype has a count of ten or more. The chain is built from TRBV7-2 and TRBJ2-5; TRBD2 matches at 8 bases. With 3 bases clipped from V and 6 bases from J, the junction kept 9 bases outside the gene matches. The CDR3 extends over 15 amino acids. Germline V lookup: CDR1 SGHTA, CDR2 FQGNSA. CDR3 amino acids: CASSFNSAGVKTQYF. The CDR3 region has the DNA TGTGCCAGCAGCTTCAATTCAGCGGGAGTCAAGACCCAGTACTTC.

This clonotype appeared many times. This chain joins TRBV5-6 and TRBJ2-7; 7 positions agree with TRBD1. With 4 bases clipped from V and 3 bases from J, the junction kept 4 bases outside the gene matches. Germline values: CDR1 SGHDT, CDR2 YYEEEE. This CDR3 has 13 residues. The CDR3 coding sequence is TGTGCCAGCAGCGTGACAGGGATCTACGAGCAGTACTTC. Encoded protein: CASSVTGIYEQYF. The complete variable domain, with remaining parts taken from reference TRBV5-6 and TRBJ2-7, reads DAGVTQSPTHLIKTRGQQVTLRCSPKSGHDTVSWYQQALGQGPQFIFQYYEEEERQRGNFPDRFSGHQFPNYSSELNVNALLLGDSALYLCASSVTGIYEQYFGPGTRLTVT.

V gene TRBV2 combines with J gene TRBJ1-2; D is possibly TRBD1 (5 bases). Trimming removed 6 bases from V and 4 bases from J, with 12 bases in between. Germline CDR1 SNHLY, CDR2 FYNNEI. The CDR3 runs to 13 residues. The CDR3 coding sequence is TGTGCCAGCAGACCGCAGGGAGTCTATGGCTACACCTTC. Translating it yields CASRPQGVYGYTF.

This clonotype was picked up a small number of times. This CDR3 reads CSAAFTGLWTFF. CDR3 in DNA: TGCAGCGCCGCGTTTACAGGGTTATGGACTTTCTTT. The rearrangement links TRBV29-1 to TRBJ1-1; D perhaps matches TRBD1 (6 bases). The CDR3 is made up of 12 amino acids. V lost 7 bases to trimming and J lost 12 bases, with 21 bases between them. Looked up from germline, CDR1 is SQVTM and CDR2 is ANQGSEA.

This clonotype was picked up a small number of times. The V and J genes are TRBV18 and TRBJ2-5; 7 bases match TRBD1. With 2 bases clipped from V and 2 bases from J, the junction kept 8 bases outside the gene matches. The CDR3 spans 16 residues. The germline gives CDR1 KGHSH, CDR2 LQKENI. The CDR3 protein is CASSPENDRDQETQYF. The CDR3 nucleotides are TGTGCCAGCTCACCAGAAAATGACAGGGATCAAGAGACCCAGTACTTC.

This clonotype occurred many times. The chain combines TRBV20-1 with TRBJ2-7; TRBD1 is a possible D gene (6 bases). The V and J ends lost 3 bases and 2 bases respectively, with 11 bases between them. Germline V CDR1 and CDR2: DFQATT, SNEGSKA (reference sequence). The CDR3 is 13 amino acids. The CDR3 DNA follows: TGCAGTGCTAGTAGCAGGGGACCCTACGAGCAGTACTTC. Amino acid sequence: CSASSRGPYEQYF.

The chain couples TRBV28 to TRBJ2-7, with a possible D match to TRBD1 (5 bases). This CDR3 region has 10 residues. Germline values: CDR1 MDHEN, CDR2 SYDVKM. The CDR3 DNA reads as TGTGCTAGGGGTGGTTGTGAGCAGTACTTC. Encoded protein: CARGGCEQYF.

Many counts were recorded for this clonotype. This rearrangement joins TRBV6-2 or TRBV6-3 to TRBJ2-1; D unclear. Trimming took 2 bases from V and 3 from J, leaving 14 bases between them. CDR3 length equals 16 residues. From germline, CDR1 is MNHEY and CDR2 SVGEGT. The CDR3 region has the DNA TGTGCCAGCAGTTACCCCCATTCGGCGTTCTACAATGAGCAGTTCTTC. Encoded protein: CASSYPHSAFYNEQFF.